This is a list of T cell receptor beta chains from one sample in a study of T cells after yellow fever vaccination. TCRdb reprocessed the 5' RACE reads via MiXCR and lists one record per CDR3 protein. The data contain more than 450,000 distinct CDR3 sequences, 21% of them singletons. The source was PBMCs, collected 21 days after the first yellow fever vaccination. All receptors come from a man aged 18 to 29 who received the YFV17D yellow fever vaccine. Each CDR3 is given with its conserved first and last residue. The order of the fields is V gene, D gene, J gene, CDR3 length, clone size, CDR3 DNA, CDR3 protein. A D gene is named only where the DNA matches it firmly. Some rows mark clone size as missing; the rest say once, few, many or name a class of expanded clone.

TRBV4-1	TRBD1	TRBJ2-7	18	few	TGCGCCAGCAGCCAAGTAAGAAGAATCGGGACAGGGTTTTTCGAGCAGTACTTC	CASSQVRRIGTGFFEQYF
TRBV6-1	TRBD1	TRBJ2-2	18	few	TGTGCCAGCAACCCGGCGGAAACAGGGGTCCCGAGGACCGGGGAGCTGTTTTTT	CASNPAETGVPRTGELFF
TRBV20-1	-	TRBJ1-2	14	few	TGCAGTGCTAGAAGTTTTGGGCCCCGCTATGGCTACACCTTC	CSARSFGPRYGYTF
TRBV20-1	-	TRBJ2-5	14	few	TGCAGTGCCGACGACTTGGGACCGACAGAGACCCAGTACTTC	CSADDLGPTETQYF
TRBV6-5	TRBD2	TRBJ2-3	17	-	TGTGCCAGCAGCCTGACTAGCGGGGGGAAAGGCACAGATACGCAGTATTTT	CASSLTSGGKGTDTQYF
TRBV14	-	TRBJ2-7	13	few	TGTGCCAGCAGCCAAGTGGGATCCTACGAGCAGTACTTC	CASSQVGSYEQYF
TRBV6-1	TRBD1	TRBJ1-5	13	few	TGTGCCACAGACAGGGGGCGAGGTCAGCCCCAGCATTTT	CATDRGRGQPQHF
TRBV29-1	-	TRBJ2-3	15	-	TGCAGCGTTGAAGACCCCTCTTCGGGGACAGATACGCAGTATTTT	CSVEDPSSGTDTQYF
TRBV29-1	TRBD1	TRBJ1-5	12	few	TGCAGCGGAGGGGACAGTAATCAGCCCCAGCATTTT	CSGGDSNQPQHF
TRBV4-3	TRBD1	TRBJ2-1	19	-	TGCGCCAGCAGCCAAGTTCCTAGGGGACCCGGGACAGGTAGAAATGAGCAGTTCTTC	CASSQVPRGPGTGRNEQFF
TRBV9	TRBD1	TRBJ2-4	14	few	TGTGCCAGCAGCGCGGCAGGGGACAGGGGCATTCAGTACTTC	CASSAAGDRGIQYF
TRBV7-9	-	TRBJ1-2	13	few	TGTGCCAGCAGCGGGATCGAAATGAGAGGCTACACCTTC	CASSGIEMRGYTF
TRBV7-2	-	TRBJ2-7	14	-	TGTGCCAGCAGCGGCAGAACAACAGGGACGGAGCAGTACTTC	CASSGRTTGTEQYF
TRBV4-3	-	TRBJ1-1	14	few	TGCGCCAGCAGCCAACAGAAATATTACACTGAAGCTTTCTTT	CASSQQKYYTEAFF
TRBV7-8	-	TRBJ2-3	15	-	TGTGCCAGCAGCCCCGCGGGGGCTCACACAGATACGCAGTATTTT	CASSPAGAHTDTQYF
TRBV15	-	TRBJ1-1	12	-	TGTGCCACCAGCAGAGACAGGAATGAAGCTTTCTTT	CATSRDRNEAFF
TRBV21-1	-	TRBJ2-6	17	few	TGTGCCAGCAGCAGCGGACAGACATTTTCCGGGGCCAACGTCCTGACTTTC	CASSSGQTFSGANVLTF
TRBV5-1	TRBD2	TRBJ2-2	17	-	TGCGCCAGCAGCTTGTACTCAGCGGGGGGGCCAAACGGGGAGCTGTTTTTT	CASSLYSAGGPNGELFF
TRBV15	TRBD1	TRBJ2-1	14	-	TGTGCCACCTCTTATGGGGACAGCGTGAATGAGCAGTTCTTC	CATSYGDSVNEQFF
TRBV20-1	TRBD1	TRBJ1-5	16	few	TGCAGTGCTAGTCTCAGACAGGGGCCCCGGGTGCAGCCCCAGCATTTT	CSASLRQGPRVQPQHF
TRBV12-3/TRBV12-4	-	TRBJ2-7	12	many	TGTGCCAGCAGTTTCATTGGAGCAGGGCAGTACTTC	CASSFIGAGQYF
TRBV5-1	-	TRBJ2-2	16	few	TGCGCCAGCAGGGGACTGGGACTCGCGAACACCGGGGAGCTGTTTTTT	CASRGLGLANTGELFF
TRBV4-2	TRBD2	TRBJ2-1	18	few	TGTGCCAGCAGCCGACTAGCGGGGGGGCCCCAGTCTTACAATGAGCAGTTCTTC	CASSRLAGGPQSYNEQFF
TRBV6-2/TRBV6-3	TRBD2	TRBJ2-1	16	-	TGTGCCAGCAGTTCGCGAAGCGGGGGGGCCTACAATGAGCAGTTCTTC	CASSSRSGGAYNEQFF
TRBV5-1	-	TRBJ2-3	15	-	TGCGCCAGCAGCTTGGAGGGCAGGGCGGCAGATACGCAGTATTTT	CASSLEGRAADTQYF
TRBV7-9	-	TRBJ1-1	16	few	TGTGCCAGCAGCTTAGGGTCGGGGGCCGTCGGCACTGAAGCTTTCTTT	CASSLGSGAVGTEAFF
TRBV7-9	TRBD2	TRBJ2-5	15	-	TGTGCCAGCAGCCCCCTTGGGGGGGGAGACGAGACCCAGTACTTC	CASSPLGGGDETQYF
TRBV4-1	-	TRBJ1-2	14	once	TGCGCCAGCAGCCAGGATCAGTTTAACTATGGCTACACCTTC	CASSQDQFNYGYTF